These 2 T cell receptor beta chains were sequenced from one sample in a study of regulatory T cells in long-lasting Graves disease. Libraries of TCR beta came from iRepertoire HTBI primers plus Arm-PCR of CDR3 regions. TCRdb independently ran MiXCR on the multiplex PCR reads; one entry per CDR3 protein. Here the sample spans around 330,000 distinct CDR3 sequences, more than 15% being singletons. The time point denotes: newly diagnosed GD, antithyroid drugs for less than 3 months. Preparation of the TCR library used RNA extracted from PBMCs. The sequenced sample was peripheral blood mononuclear cells (PBMCs), obtained at new diagnosis, from a patient treated with antithyroid drugs. These receptors came from a female donor with Graves disease.

The sample holds many counts of this clonotype. The chain combines TRBV19 with TRBJ1-2, with TRBD1 as a possible D gene (5 bases). The CDR3 runs to 17 residues. The V and J ends lost 7 bases and 0 bases respectively, with 21 bases between them. Per the germline V gene, CDR1 is LNHDA and CDR2 is SQIVND (reference sequence). The CDR3 coding sequence is TGTGCCAGTACCCTTAGAAGCGGTGGGGGAGCTAACTATGGCTACACCTTC. Translating it yields CASTLRSGGGANYGYTF.

This clonotype was recorded at least ten times. CDR3 residues: CASSPPAKPSSYEQYF. CDR3 coding DNA: TGTGCCAGCAGTCCCCCCGCGAAGCCGAGCTCCTACGAGCAGTACTTC. The chain employs TRBV28 and TRBJ2-7, with D uncertain. Per germline, CDR1 MDHEN and CDR2 SYDVKM. Trimming pared 5 bases from V and 0 bases from J, leaving 17 bases between. The CDR3 spans 16 residues.